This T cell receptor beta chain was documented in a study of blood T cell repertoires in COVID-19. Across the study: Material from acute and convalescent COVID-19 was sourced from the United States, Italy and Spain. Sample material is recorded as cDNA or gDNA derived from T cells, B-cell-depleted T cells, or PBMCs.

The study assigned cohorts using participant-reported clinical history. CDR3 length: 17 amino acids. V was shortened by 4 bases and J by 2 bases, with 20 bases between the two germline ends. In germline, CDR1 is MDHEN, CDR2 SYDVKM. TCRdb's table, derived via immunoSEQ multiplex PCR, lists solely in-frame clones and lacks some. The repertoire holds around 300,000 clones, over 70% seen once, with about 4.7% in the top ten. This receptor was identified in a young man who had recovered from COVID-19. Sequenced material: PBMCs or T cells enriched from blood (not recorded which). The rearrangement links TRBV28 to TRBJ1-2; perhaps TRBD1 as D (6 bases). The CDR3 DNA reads TGTGCCAGCAGTTCCACAACCAACAGGGTGACGAACTATGGCTACACCTTC. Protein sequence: CASSSTTNRVTNYGYTF.